These 15 T cell receptor beta chains were all obtained from the same sample, sequenced in a study of post-analysis software for immune sequencing data. Antigens for these TCRs are unknown. Built from TCR beta cDNA, the libraries had unique molecular identifiers in them. TCRdb analysed the PCR reads with MiXCR anew, one entry per CDR3 protein. The sample yields hundreds of thousands of distinct CDR3 sequences, about 27% seen once. Overall study findings and caveats: Four or five TRBV segments (TRBV5-6, TRBV5-1 and TRBV20-1 among them) occurred more frequently in patients than in controls.

The material sequenced was blood. The receptors here all came from a girl aged 5 to 17 with multiple sclerosis.

For this clonotype: A much larger clone differs by one base, so this may be a read error. The CDR3: CASSSEATNYGCTF. As DNA, the CDR3 is TGTGCCAGCAGCTCCGAGGCCACTAACTATGGCTGCACCTTC. J is TRBJ1-2 and V is TRBV6-6; D is unresolved. Germline V CDR1 and CDR2: MNHNY, SVGAGI (reference sequence). The CDR3 runs to 14 residues.

This clonotype was recorded once. CDR3 residues: CASSFEGGGAQPQHF. CDR3 nucleotide sequence: TGTGCCAGCAGCTTTGAAGGGGGGGGGGCCCAGCCCCAGCATTTT. V is TRBV7-9 and J is TRBJ1-5; D may be TRBD1 (6 bases). The length of the CDR3 is 15 residues. V gave up 3 bases and J gave up 7 bases, with 16 bases separating them. In germline, CDR1 is SEHNR, CDR2 FQNEAQ (reference sequence).

The chain combines TRBV5-1 with TRBJ1-1; maybe TRBD1 (5 bases). CDR3 length: 15 residues. V lost 0 bases and J 0 bases, leaving 9 bases between the germline ends. Germline loops: CDR1 SGHRS, CDR2 YFSETQ. The DNA of the CDR3 is TGCGCCAGCAGCTTGGCAGGGAATTTGAACACTGAAGCTTTCTTT. Amino acid sequence: CASSLAGNLNTEAFF.

This sequence joins TRBV10-3 and TRBJ1-2; 9 bases align to TRBD1. In germline, CDR1 is ENHRY, CDR2 SYGVKD. Trimming at V came to 4 bases and at J to 4 bases, leaving 10 bases not matched to a gene. This CDR3 contains 16 residues. The CDR3 DNA is TGTGCCATCAGTGGGTCGGGACAGGGCCACGGCTATGGCTACACCTTC. It encodes CAISGSGQGHGYGYTF.

V gene TRBV12-3 or TRBV12-4 combines with J gene TRBJ2-7; D assignment may be TRBD1 or TRBD2 (5 bases each). This CDR3 region has 11 residues. Between the trimmed V and J ends, which lost 9 bases and 2 bases, there was a span of 8 bases. The CDR3 region is CASKGPYEQYF. The CDR3 DNA follows: TGTGCCAGTAAGGGACCCTACGAGCAGTACTTC.

This clonotype turned up a few times. The gene calls are TRBV7-2 and TRBJ1-4; TRBD1 agrees at 10 bases. Germline CDR1 is SGHTA and CDR2 is FQGNSA. The CDR3 length is 16 residues. V shed 5 bases, J shed 7 bases, and the junction held 10 bases outside the gene matches. The CDR3 nucleotides are TGTGCCAGCAGCCCTCTCCGGGACAGGGGTTTTGAAAAACTGTTTTTT. Its translation: CASSPLRDRGFEKLFF.

Only a few counts were recorded for this clonotype. A much larger clone is a single base away; this may be a read error. V and J are TRBV24-1 and TRBJ2-3; 7 bases align to TRBD2. The length of the CDR3 is 15 residues. CDR1 and CDR2 from the germline V gene are KGHDR and SFDVKD. The CDR3 coding sequence is TGTACCACCAGTACTCCGGGATCGGGAGGAGATACGCAGTATTTT. Its translation is CTTSTPGSGGDTQYF.

The V and J genes are TRBV5-6 and TRBJ2-7; D is ambiguous. This CDR3 has 14 residues. Trimming removed 4 bases at V and 2 bases at J, with 13 bases between. Germline V lookup: CDR1 SGHDT, CDR2 YYEEEE. CDR3 protein: CASSTRTAAYEQYF. As DNA, the CDR3 is TGTGCCAGCAGCACGCGGACGGCCGCCTACGAGCAGTACTTC.

This clonotype was counted a few times. The V and J genes are TRBV2 and TRBJ1-2; 8 nucleotides agree with TRBD1. This CDR3 spans 13 amino acids. Unmatched junction bases numbered 5, after V lost 9 bases and J lost 2 bases. Germline V gives CDR1 SNHLY, CDR2 FYNNEI. The CDR3 region is CARRQGTNYGYTF. CDR3 nucleotide sequence: TGTGCCAGACGACAGGGGACAAACTATGGCTACACCTTC.

This clonotype has only one observation. J is TRBJ2-4 and V is TRBV7-2, with a possible D match to TRBD2 (5 bases). V lost 0 bases, J lost 6 bases, and 6 bases lay in between. Germline V gives CDR1 SGHTA, CDR2 FQGNSA. The CDR3 loop spans 13 amino acids. The CDR3 region has the DNA TGTGCCAGCAGCTTAGCCCGGGGAAACATTCAGTACTTC. Residues: CASSLARGNIQYF.

The CDR3 loop is CSASPPSGRAYNEQFF. As DNA, the CDR3 is TGCAGTGCTAGCCCCCCTAGCGGGAGGGCCTACAATGAGCAGTTCTTC. The chain employs TRBV20-1 and TRBJ2-1; 12 bases are shared with TRBD2. The CDR3 totals 16 residues. Germline CDR1 reads DFQATT; CDR2 reads SNEGSKA (reference sequence). The trim removed 3 bases at V and 2 bases at J, leaving 5 bases unmatched.

The chain uses TRBV9 and TRBJ2-3; D is perhaps TRBD2 (5 bases). Germline V CDR1 and CDR2: SGDLS, YYNGEE. The germline V and J ends were trimmed by 3 bases and 5 bases, with 10 bases remaining between them. The CDR3 extends over 13 amino acids. The CDR3 sequence: CASSAAAQDTQYF. CDR3 DNA: TGTGCCAGCAGCGCAGCGGCACAAGATACGCAGTATTTT.

This clonotype has a single count. The J gene is TRBJ2-1, the V gene TRBV20-1; 16 bases match TRBD2. This CDR3 spans 16 amino acids. Germline V gives CDR1 DFQATT, CDR2 SNEGSKA (reference sequence). Trimming at V came to 5 bases and at J to 6 bases, leaving 7 bases not matched to a gene. CDR3 nucleotides: TGCAGTGCTCCGGGACTAGCGGGAGGGCCATGCAATGAGCAGTTCTTC. Its protein is CSAPGLAGGPCNEQFF.

The rearrangement uses TRBV6-1 and TRBJ1-2; weak D call: TRBD1 (5 bases). V lost 0 bases and J lost 7, with 15 bases in between. Germline V CDR1 and CDR2: MNHNS, SASEGT. The CDR3 sequence is 15 residues long. The CDR3 region has the DNA TGTGCCAGCAGTGAAGCCACGGACACCTTCGGTGGCTACACCTTC. Its protein product is CASSEATDTFGGYTF.

This clonotype was counted many times. V gene TRBV10-2 combines with J gene TRBJ2-3; D is unclear. Trimming stripped 8 bases from V and 4 bases from J, with 7 bases between. This CDR3 contains 11 residues. The germline gives CDR1 WSHSY, CDR2 SAAADI. CDR3 bases: TGCGCCAGCGAGAGTTCAGATACGCAGTATTTT. Protein sequence: CASESSDTQYF.